The clone carrying this TCR beta chain has only a few counts. Its antigen is as yet unknown. The junction and the germline gene differ at one end; a read error may be behind it. The CDR3 runs 15 residues. Germline lookup yields CDR1 GTSNPN and CDR2 SVGIG (reference sequence). The sample is drawn from a study of T cells in Graves' hyperthyroidism and ophthalmopathy. Ophthalmopathy cases met thresholds of Clinical Activity Score at least 3, NOSPECS grade at least 4 and duration under 3 months. Out of over 7.5 ml of fresh peripheral blood came the PBMCs. TCR beta CDR3 sequences were amplified from RNA transcripts. HTBI primers drove first-round RT-PCR of the TCR CDR3. TCRdb reanalysed the multiplex PCR reads using MiXCR and keeps one entry per CDR3 protein. Of about 520,000 distinct CDR3 sequences listed, approximately 25% were seen once; the top ten hold around 11%. The study, taken as a whole, reports: Most thyroid clonotypes expanded above 0.001 were also detected in blood.

J is TRBJ2-7 and V is TRBV30; 10 bases are a match to TRBD2. The sample taken for sequencing was blood. The receptor comes from a woman between 25 and 40 years old with Graves' ophthalmopathy. The DNA of the CDR3 is TGTGCCCGGAGTTCAGCAGCGGGAGGGCCAGGCGAGCAGTACTTC. Translating it yields CARSSAAGGPGEQYF.